The present entry profiles one T cell receptor (beta chain) with its context. Its antigen is currently not known. Base qualities are not at hand, and no much larger clone is one base apart. The CDR3 sequence holds 13 residues, the cysteine and phenylalanine included. Just the 39-base CDR3 DNA is kept, in frame starting at base 1. Germline trimming: 3 bases from V, 6 bases from J; junction bases outside gene matches: 2. Via the germline V gene, CDR1 is SGHTS and CDR2 YDEGEE. The data were taken from a study of cytomegalovirus exposure and HLA in healthy donors (dated by TCRdb to 2015 to 2018). Context from the whole study: The 550 to 750 repertoires of the first cohort and the approximately 110 validation repertoires were produced on the same platform, according to a later analysis. Besides the first cohort of some 670 subjects, a separate validation cohort made up of roughly 120 different subjects was used. The study was designed to test whether signatures of past pathogen exposure could be identified by cataloging public T cell receptors. To predict cytomegalovirus infection status, the study brought together high-throughput TCR immunosequencing, statistical association of individual TCRs with disease status, and machine learning. Paper-wide results and their limitations: A few of the identified cytomegalovirus-associated TCR beta chains were confirmed in vitro to be specific for cytomegalovirus antigens. A later analysis had no HLA typing for the validation cohort, so co-occurrence there was scored across all 120 repertoires. A later analysis found that TCRs clustered in the first cohort also tended to co-occur in the roughly 120 validation repertoires, with about 94% of cluster scores above 0. The authors suggested that the approach could potentially be extended to other disease states and immunological phenotypes. In the study, 150 to 200 TCR beta chains were listed as associated with cytomegalovirus. Across donors, most TCR sequences were observed very rarely, whereas some public TCRs were present in many individuals. The classifier was reported to diagnose cytomegalovirus status with high specificity and sensitivity in both the original and validation cohorts.

The donors belonged to the validation cohort of around 130 subjects, which was separate from the roughly 670-subject first cohort. Libraries were built with the immunoSEQ multiplex PCR assay. Per the original workflow: A statistical classification framework was built to diagnose cytomegalovirus status from the catalog of TCR beta chain sequences. TCRdb's version of the immuneACCESS table is confined to in-frame rearrangements and falls short of the full clone set. An unresolved V gene accounts for under half of the shortfall where checked; the remainder is of unknown origin. For V, J and clone size, that table is used; D and trimming come from the DNA. For this sample the table gives roughly 330,000 clones, of which roughly 87% were detected only once. About 1.2% of the sample goes to the ten largest clones.

The rearranged segments are TRBV5-8 and TRBJ1-5; 8 central nucleotides agree with TRBD1. This clonotype originated in a young woman in good health and CMV-seropositive. Material: PBMCs. The CDR3 sequence is CASSSTGVQPQHF. In nucleotides, the sequence is TGTGCCAGCAGCTCGACAGGGGTTCAGCCCCAGCATTTT.